Sequencing of this T cell receptor (beta chain) was carried out in a study of identical twins (dated by TCRdb to the mid-2010s). Notes on the research overall: To test whether fetal clonotypes persist, this study deep-sequenced TCR alpha and beta repertoires from monozygotic twins, from unrelated adults of various ages, and from cord blood. To rule out contamination, replicate twin experiments were performed at different times with different library preparation protocols. Study-wide findings and limitations: In monozygotic twins, recombination models systematically underestimated out-of-frame TCR alpha sharing, but the models matched the sharing seen between unrelated individuals. Compared with coincidental sharing between unrelated individuals, out-of-frame TCR alpha sequences shared between twins had an excess of sequences with low generation probability. Because the same donors could not be followed over many years, the conclusions relied on cross-sectional statistical analysis. A weaker excess of twin sharing was found in beta out-of-frame sequences because the signal-to-noise ratio was lowered by fewer shared sequences. Zero-insertion analyses could be partly confounded by invariant T cells such as MAIT and iNKT, although diverse VJ usage argued against such confounding for most clonotypes. Abundant cord blood beta clonotypes had fewer insertions, young adult naive repertoires showed a similar but weaker trend, and memory repertoires showed no such trend.

In regard to this clonotype: Its antigen remains unidentified. No qualities accompany the bases; no much larger clone lies one base away.

Library method: 5' RACE. Sequencing instrument: Illumina HiSeq 2000. Template switching added a universal primer binding site, and the final cDNA carried a unique molecular identifier that allowed TCR cDNA molecules to be counted accurately. Specific primers in the conserved constant-segment region were used to synthesize first-strand cDNA for the TCR alpha and beta chains. To control for contamination, each cDNA library was double barcoded with a SMART-Mk sample barcode plus Illumina barcodes. TruSeq adapter sequences along with Illumina sample barcodes were introduced in two successive PCR steps. The TCR alpha and beta cDNA libraries were sequenced on the Illumina HiSeq platform using custom primers. The original methods were these. MiGEC was used to process raw reads and extract unique molecular identifiers, and MiXCR was used to find CDR3 positions. For each individual, recombination models were inferred using an EM algorithm with the repgenHMM and IGoR tools. Shared clonotype analysis was performed with the tcR package in R, normalizing sharing by the product of cloneset sizes. To study raw recombination without the effects of thymic and clonal selection, out-of-frame nonproductive sequences were analyzed. Starting from the raw public reads, TCRdb applied fastp trimming at Q25, assembled clones with MiXCR and retained in-frame beta chains. CDR3 protein sequences are deduplicated, and each keeps its most common genes and DNA. It is TCRdb's table, rather than the study itself, that gives the V and J calls and clone size. The sample table contains about 330,000 distinct CDR3 sequences; only one count was recorded for more than 9% of them. Together, the top ten hold around 6.9% of the sample.

V is cut back by 3 bases and J by 0 bases, with 18 bases in the junction unmatched. The CDR3 sequence holds 20 residues, the cysteine and valine included. The CDR3 DNA has 60 bases and is translated from base 1. From the germline V gene (reference sequence), CDR1 is LGHDT and CDR2 is YNNKEL. Every donor was a healthy Caucasian. The twin cohort comprised three pairs of female monozygotic twins, all aged roughly 18 to 30 years. Positive isolation kits from Invitrogen were used to isolate the CD4+ and CD8+ T cell populations. The same data also went into a second study, on yellow fever vaccine responses in identical twins. The second paper states: According to the authors, in identical twins the way T cells responded to vaccination appeared partly convergent and partly personalized. In identical twins, the study followed T cell clones that responded to the vaccine with precision.

Here the chain combines TRBV3-1 and TRBJ2-7; 9 central nucleotides agree with TRBD1. The sequenced sample consisted of CD8+ T cells sorted from blood. The sequence was collected from a woman aged 18-35 years in good health. The CDR3 sequence is CASSQNVGTGSSLSSYEQYV. The nucleotide sequence reads as follows: TGTGCCAGCAGCCAGAACGTCGGGACAGGGTCTAGTCTGAGCTCCTACGAGCAGTACGTC.